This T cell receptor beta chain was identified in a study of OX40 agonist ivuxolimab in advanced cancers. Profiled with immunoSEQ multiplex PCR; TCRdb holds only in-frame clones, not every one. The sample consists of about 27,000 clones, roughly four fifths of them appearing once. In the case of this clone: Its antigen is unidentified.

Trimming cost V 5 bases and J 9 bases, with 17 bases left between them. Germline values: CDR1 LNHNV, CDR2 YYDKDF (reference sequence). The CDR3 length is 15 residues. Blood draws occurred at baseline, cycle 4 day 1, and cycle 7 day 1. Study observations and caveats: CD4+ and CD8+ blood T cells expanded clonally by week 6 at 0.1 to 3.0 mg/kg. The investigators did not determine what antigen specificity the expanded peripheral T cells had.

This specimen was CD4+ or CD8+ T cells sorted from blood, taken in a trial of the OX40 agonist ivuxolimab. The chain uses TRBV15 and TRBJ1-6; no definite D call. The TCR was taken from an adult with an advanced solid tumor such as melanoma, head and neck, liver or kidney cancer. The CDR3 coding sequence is TGTGCCACCAGCGCACGGGTGGGCCCGAGTTCACCCCTCCACTTT. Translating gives CATSARVGPSSPLHF.